One and the same sample provided the 16 T cell receptor beta chains below, sequenced in a study of technical replicates of blood from several donors. Profiled with immunoSEQ multiplex PCR; TCRdb holds only in-frame clones, not every one. This sample yields 80,000 or so clones, of which roughly four fifths are seen a single time; 3% to 4.5% belongs to the top ten. The sample consisted of PBMCs. The receptors were gathered from a human donor in good health. Some clones in this sample may be carry-over from other donors' samples.

The rearrangement links TRBV19 to TRBJ2-2, with D possibly matching TRBD1 (6 bases). This CDR3 spans 14 amino acids. Trimming shortened V by 4 bases and J by 4 bases, and 10 bases separated the two germline ends. In germline, CDR1 is LNHDA, CDR2 SQIVND (reference sequence). The CDR3 sequence: CASSTQGITGELFF. As DNA, the CDR3 is TGTGCCAGTAGTACCCAGGGGATCACCGGGGAGCTGTTTTTT.

The V call is TRBV4-1, the J call TRBJ2-7; TRBD1 matches at 12 bases. CDR3 length: 15 residues. Trimming took 5 bases from V and 5 from J; bases not matched to a gene: 7. Germline V lookup: CDR1 MGHRA, CDR2 YSYEKL. The CDR3 reads CASSTHGTGGNEQYF. CDR3 nucleotide sequence: TGCGCCAGCAGCACCCACGGGACAGGGGGCAACGAGCAGTACTTC.

V and J are TRBV7-2 and TRBJ2-7; TRBD2 aligns across 15 bases. This CDR3 comprises 16 residues. The V and J ends lost 9 bases and 2 bases, in that order; junction bases with no gene match: 8. Germline assignment: CDR1 SGHTA and CDR2 FQGNSA. CDR3 bases: TGTGCCAGTGGGACTAGCGGGGGGACGATGCCCTACGAGCAGTACTTC. Translating it yields CASGTSGGTMPYEQYF.

The rearrangement uses TRBV4-3 and TRBJ1-2; maybe TRBD1 (6 bases). The length of the CDR3 is 15 residues. Trimming took off 0 bases at V and 4 bases at J, with 12 bases between the two ends. Germline-derived CDR1 and CDR2 are LGHNA and YSLEER. CDR3 DNA: TGCGCCAGCAGCCAAGATGGGGGCGTGGGCTATGGCTACACCTTC. Translating it yields CASSQDGGVGYGYTF.

The genes are TRBV6-5 and TRBJ2-7, with D tentatively TRBD1 (6 bases). The germline V and J ends were trimmed by 6 bases and 6 bases, with 12 bases remaining between them. The CDR3 extends over 12 amino acids. The germline V gene encodes CDR1 MNHEY and CDR2 SVGAGI. CDR3 DNA: TGTGCCAGCAGCGTCGCAGGGGTCGAGCAGTACTTC. Protein: CASSVAGVEQYF.

The chain couples TRBV5-8 to TRBJ1-1; 7 nucleotides agree with TRBD1. This CDR3 has 15 residues. V dropped 2 bases and J dropped 2; count of bases not matched to a gene: 6. From germline, CDR1 is SGHTS and CDR2 YDEGEE. The CDR3 loop reads CASSFTGDPNTEAFF. Written as DNA, the CDR3 is TGTGCCAGCAGCTTTACAGGGGACCCTAACACTGAAGCTTTCTTT.

This rearrangement joins TRBV18 to TRBJ2-7; the D gene is possibly TRBD1 (5 bases). The V gene lost 3 bases and the J gene lost 2 bases, with 8 bases spanning the gap. The CDR3 has 13 residues. In germline, CDR1 is KGHSH, CDR2 LQKENI. The DNA of the CDR3 is TGTGCCAGCTCACCGACAGCGACCTACGAGCAGTACTTC. Its protein product is CASSPTATYEQYF. Using reference TRBV18 and TRBJ2-7 for the parts outside the CDR3, the full variable domain is NAGVMQNPRHLVRRRGQEARLRCSPMKGHSHVYWYRQLPEEGLKFMVYLQKENIIDESGMPKERFSAEFPKEGPSILRIQQVVRGDSAAYFCASSPTATYEQYFGPGTRLTVT.

This clone came up a few times. The chain joins TRBV6-1 to TRBJ1-1; D is possibly TRBD1 (5 bases). V was trimmed by 1 base and J by 10 bases, leaving 10 bases between them. This CDR3 is built from 12 residues. Germline CDR1 is MNHNS and CDR2 is SASEGT. CDR3: CASSEVSQVAFF. Here the CDR3 DNA reads TGTGCCAGCAGTGAAGTCTCACAGGTAGCTTTCTTT.

The genes are TRBV5-8 and TRBJ2-7; TRBD1 might be the D (6 bases). Germline V gene lookup returns CDR1 SGHTS and CDR2 YDEGEE. This CDR3 has 12 residues. Deletions cut 4 bases from V and 4 bases from J, with 9 bases between. The CDR3 here is CASSHRDYEQYF. The DNA for the CDR3 is TGTGCCAGCAGCCACAGGGATTACGAGCAGTACTTC.

The chain has TRBV2 and TRBJ2-7; 9 nucleotides match TRBD1. Unmatched junction bases numbered 6, after V lost 5 bases and J lost 4 bases. This CDR3 is 14 amino acids long. Looked up from germline, CDR1 is SNHLY and CDR2 is FYNNEI. DNA of the CDR3: TGTGCCAGCAGTTCCCGGACAGGGGTTTACGAGCAGTACTTC. Its translation is CASSSRTGVYEQYF.

V is TRBV14 and J is TRBJ2-1; TRBD2 might be the D (5 bases). CDR3 length equals 13 residues. Looked up from germline, CDR1 is SGHDN and CDR2 is FVKESK. V was cut by 6 bases and J by 1 base, with 7 bases left in between. CDR3 nucleotides: TGTGCCAGCAGACTAGGATCCTACAATGAGCAGTTCTTC. Encoded protein: CASRLGSYNEQFF.

This rearrangement joins TRBV7-2 to TRBJ2-7; D is possibly TRBD2 (7 bases). The CDR3 contains 15 residues. Trimming stripped 0 bases from V and 4 bases from J, with 13 bases between. Germline V lookup: CDR1 SGHTA, CDR2 FQGNSA. The CDR3 coding sequence is TGTGCCAGCAGCTTAGCGGGGGGGCCCCATTACGAGCAGTACTTC. Residues: CASSLAGGPHYEQYF. The full variable domain, rest sourced from reference TRBV7-2 and TRBJ2-7, is GAGVSQSPSNKVTEKGKDVELRCDPISGHTALYWYRQSLGQGLEFLIYFQGNSAPDKSGLPSDRFSAERTGGSVSTLTIQRTQQEDSAVYLCASSLAGGPHYEQYFGPGTRLTVT.

The V and J genes are TRBV7-3 and TRBJ2-5; a weak D match, TRBD2 (5 bases). This CDR3 has 14 amino acids. Trimming left V 5 bases short and J 7 bases short, with 17 bases between. Germline CDR1 is SGHTA and CDR2 is FQGTGA. CDR3 amino acids: CASSPSGVGVTQYF. The DNA for the CDR3 is TGTGCCAGCAGCCCCTCCGGGGTTGGTGTGACCCAGTACTTC.

The chain recombines TRBV6-5 with TRBJ2-2, with a possible D match to TRBD2 (6 bases). There are 15 residues in the CDR3. Deletions cut 6 bases from V and 4 bases from J, with 15 bases between. In germline, CDR1 is MNHEY, CDR2 SVGAGI. Here the CDR3 DNA reads TGTGCCAGCAGAGTCGACGGGGGAGGCACCGGGGAGCTGTTTTTT. Encoded protein: CASRVDGGGTGELFF.

The chain carries TRBV5-1 and TRBJ2-3, with TRBD2 identical over 10 bases. CDR3 length equals 16 residues. The J segment lost 2 bases and the V segment lost 2 bases, leaving 5 bases of the junction unmatched. In germline, CDR1 is SGHRS, CDR2 YFSETQ. In DNA form, the CDR3 reads TGCGCCAGCAGCTTATCTAGCGGGAGTTACACAGATACGCAGTATTTT. It yields the protein CASSLSSGSYTDTQYF.

The J gene is TRBJ1-1, the V gene TRBV2; D is unclear. Trimming shortened V by 7 bases and J by 0 bases, and 15 bases separated the two germline ends. CDR3 length: 15 residues. From germline, CDR1 is SNHLY and CDR2 FYNNEI. CDR3 sequence: CASKSVLIMNTEAFF. The CDR3 DNA sequence: TGTGCCAGCAAGTCTGTACTGATAATGAACACTGAAGCTTTCTTT.